These T cell receptor beta chains were read from a single sample in a study of type 1 and type 2 diabetes patients. TCRdb reanalysed the multiplex PCR reads using MiXCR and keeps one entry per CDR3 protein. The sample has about 290,000 distinct CDR3 sequences; 40% to 50% are singletons. The sample comprised peripheral blood mononuclear cells (PBMCs). The receptor set was obtained from a man aged 18 to 29 with type 2 diabetes. CDR3s leave out the opening cysteine and the closing phenylalanine or tryptophan.

V gene	CDR3 length	CDR3 protein
TRBV7-7	12	ASSSTGFGETQY
TRBV10-1	14	ASSDKGLAGGNEQF
TRBV12-3/TRBV12-4	12	ASSSGQGAYEQY
TRBV28	11	ASTQGGANVLT
TRBV7-8	13	ASSIDRAGANVLT
TRBV15	11	ATGSERTDTQY
TRBV18	15	ASSPSLFRGSYNEQF
TRBV2	14	ASYRRGTVSSYERY
TRBV12-3/TRBV12-4	13	ASSFLGTSQETQY
TRBV4-1	12	ASSLAGDGNEQF
TRBV11-1	17	ASSFYRSPPGQGAGGYT
TRBV7-9	14	ASSLGQSRASDTQY
TRBV2	14	ATSRDSVHSYNEQF
TRBV20-1	10	SVHRGAYEQY
TRBV9	11	ASRDSRTDTQY
TRBV7-2	13	ASSLGPGWVDTQY
TRBV30	14	AWSRRGLSYNSPLH
TRBV28	13	ASSATGTGYNEQY
TRBV2	13	ASSEGGASYNEQY
TRBV29-1	12	SVQQGRWGTEAF
TRBV12-3/TRBV12-4	9	ASVYKNGYT
TRBV29-1	10	SVSNTIYEQY
TRBV13	12	ASSLGGQGGGYT
TRBV28	10	ASSLGTGGKN
TRBV7-2	13	ASSTGTGRQETQY